Detailed here is one TCR beta chain. Its matching antigen is unknown. This sample was taken from a study of blood T cells in healthy people across ages. In the study overall: Capture via template switching afforded approximately one barcoded beta molecule per two T cells. Whole-study findings and limits: Researchers judged that diversity estimates from one million T cells fell short of true values. As naive T cell percentage varied, TCR beta diversity correlated strongly with it.

Alongside a J-beta primer mix, a sample-barcoded 5' primer served in a second PCR lasting roughly 6 to 11 cycles. A template-switch adaptor that had 12 random nucleotides put a tag on each cDNA molecule. MiXCR, applied by TCRdb to the 5' RACE reads, yields one record per CDR3 protein. The sample includes roughly 1,500,000 distinct CDR3 sequences, 42% of them seen just once. Germline-derived CDR1 and CDR2 are LGHDT and YNNKEL (reference sequence). There are 13 residues in the CDR3. V was trimmed by 1 base and J by 4 bases, leaving 7 bases between them. Sample: blood. The TCR was taken from a woman aged 18-29 years in good health. The V gene is TRBV3-1, the J gene TRBJ1-2; D remains ambiguous. The CDR3 loop is CASSQGAFYGYTF. DNA of the CDR3: TGTGCCAGCAGCCAAGGAGCCTTCTATGGCTACACCTTC.